What follows are 7 T cell receptor beta chains derived from one specimen sequenced in a study of cytomegalovirus exposure and HLA in healthy donors. PCR used 60 Vbeta primers and 13 Jbeta primers. Assay: immunoSEQ multiplex PCR; the TCRdb copy retains only in-frame clones and omits some. The sample shows 50,000 to 70,000 clones, around 73% of them seen only once. The sequenced sample was PBMCs. These receptors were obtained from a girl between 5 and 17 years old in good health and CMV-seropositive.

This chain links TRBV7-9 with TRBJ1-1, with TRBD1 as a possible D gene (5 bases). V was shortened by 3 bases and J by 4 bases, with 15 bases between the two germline ends. Germline values: CDR1 SEHNR, CDR2 FQNEAQ (reference sequence). The CDR3 length is 15 residues. The CDR3 coding sequence is TGTGCCAGCAGCTTCTCGGGGGGGTTGGGCACTGAAGCTTTCTTT. The encoded protein is CASSFSGGLGTEAFF.

The chain couples TRBV30 to TRBJ2-7; D uncertain. Trimming cost V 0 bases and J 3 bases, with 3 bases left between them. Germline V gene lookup returns CDR1 GTSNPN and CDR2 SVGIG (reference sequence). This CDR3 has 11 amino acids. CDR3 DNA: TGTGCCTGGAGTGTCAGCTACGAGCAGTACTTC. Amino acids: CAWSVSYEQYF.

A word on this clone: One end of the junction fails to match germline, which may point to a read error. This sequence joins TRBV2 and TRBJ2-5; TRBD1 aligns across 7 bases. The length of the CDR3 is 13 residues. Per the germline V gene, CDR1 is SNHLY and CDR2 is FYNNEI. The chain's CDR3 is CAGSVTGQETQYF. The CDR3 DNA is TGTGCCGGCAGTGTGACAGGGCAAGAGACCCAGTACTTC.

The chain recombines TRBV28 with TRBJ2-5; 7 bases agree with TRBD2. CDR1 is MDHEN, CDR2 SYDVKM, per germline. The J segment lost 5 bases and the V segment lost 4 bases, leaving 16 bases of the junction unmatched. This CDR3 has 17 amino acids. CDR3 DNA: TGTGCCAGCAGTTCGGACGGGGGGACCTTCCCGGGGGAGACCCAGTACTTC. It codes for CASSSDGGTFPGETQYF.

This sequence joins TRBV7-2 and TRBJ1-4; 7 nucleotides line up with TRBD1. With V trimmed by 5 bases and J by 2 bases, 5 bases remained unmatched. Germline assignment: CDR1 SGHTA and CDR2 FQGNSA. The CDR3 has 15 amino acids. CDR3 amino acids: CASSPGTVTNEKLFF. The CDR3 nucleotides read TGTGCCAGCAGCCCAGGGACAGTTACTAATGAAAAACTGTTTTTT.

The chain uses TRBV6-5 and TRBJ2-1; D gene unclear. The CDR3 consists of 13 residues. V was clipped by 7 bases and J by 0 bases, with 7 bases between them. Germline assignment: CDR1 MNHEY and CDR2 SVGAGI. CDR3 protein: CASTDSSYNEQFF. CDR3 coding DNA: TGTGCCAGCACCGACTCCTCCTACAATGAGCAGTTCTTC.

The rearrangement joins TRBV28 to TRBJ1-1; D not certain. V was trimmed by 8 bases and J by 4 bases, leaving 5 bases between them. The germline CDR1 and CDR2 sequences are MDHEN and SYDVKM. The CDR3 extends over 10 amino acids. The CDR3: CASVSTEAFF. CDR3 coding DNA: TGTGCCAGCGTTAGCACTGAAGCTTTCTTT.